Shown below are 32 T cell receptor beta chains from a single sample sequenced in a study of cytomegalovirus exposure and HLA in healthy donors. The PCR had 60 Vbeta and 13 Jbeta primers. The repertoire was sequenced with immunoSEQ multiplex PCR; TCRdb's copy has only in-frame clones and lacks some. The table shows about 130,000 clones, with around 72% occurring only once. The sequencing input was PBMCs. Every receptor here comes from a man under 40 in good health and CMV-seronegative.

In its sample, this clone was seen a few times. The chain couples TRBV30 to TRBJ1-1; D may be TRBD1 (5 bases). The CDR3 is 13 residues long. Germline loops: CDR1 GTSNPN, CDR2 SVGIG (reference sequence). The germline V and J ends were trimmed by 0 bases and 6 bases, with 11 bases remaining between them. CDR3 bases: TGTGCCTGGAGTGTACAGGCAGCTTCTGAAGCTTTCTTT. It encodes CAWSVQAASEAFF. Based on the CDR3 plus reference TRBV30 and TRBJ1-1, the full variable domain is SQTIHQWPATLVQPVGSPLSLECTVEGTSNPNLYWYRQAAGRGLQLLFYSVGIGQISSEVPQNLSASRPQDRQFILSSKKLLLSDSGFYLCAWSVQAASEAFFGQGTRLTVV.

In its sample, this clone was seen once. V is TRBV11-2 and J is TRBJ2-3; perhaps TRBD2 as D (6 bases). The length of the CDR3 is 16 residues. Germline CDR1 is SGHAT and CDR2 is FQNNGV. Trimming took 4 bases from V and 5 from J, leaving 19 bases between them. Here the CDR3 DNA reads TGTGCCAGCAGCTGGCCACCGGGACTGACTGGAGATACGCAGTATTTT. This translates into CASSWPPGLTGDTQYF.

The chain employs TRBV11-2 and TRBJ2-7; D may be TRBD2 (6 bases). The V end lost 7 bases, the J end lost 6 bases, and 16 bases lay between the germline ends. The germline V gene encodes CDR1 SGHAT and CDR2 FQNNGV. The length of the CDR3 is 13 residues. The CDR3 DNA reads TGTGCCAGCAACTGGGCAGGAGGGGTCGAGCAGTACTTC. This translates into CASNWAGGVEQYF.

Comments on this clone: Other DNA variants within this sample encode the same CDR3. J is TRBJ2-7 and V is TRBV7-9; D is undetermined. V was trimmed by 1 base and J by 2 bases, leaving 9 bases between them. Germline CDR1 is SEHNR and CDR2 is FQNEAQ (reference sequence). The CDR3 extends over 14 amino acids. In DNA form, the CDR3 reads TGTGCCAGCAGCTTAGGCCACGGAGCCTACGAGCAGTACTTC. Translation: CASSLGHGAYEQYF. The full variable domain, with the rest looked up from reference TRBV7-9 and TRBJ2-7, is DTGVSQNPRHKITKRGQNVTFRCDPISEHNRLYWYRQTLGQGPEFLTYFQNEAQLEKSRLLSDRFSAERPKGSFSTLEIQRTEQGDSAMYLCASSLGHGAYEQYFGPGTRLTVT.

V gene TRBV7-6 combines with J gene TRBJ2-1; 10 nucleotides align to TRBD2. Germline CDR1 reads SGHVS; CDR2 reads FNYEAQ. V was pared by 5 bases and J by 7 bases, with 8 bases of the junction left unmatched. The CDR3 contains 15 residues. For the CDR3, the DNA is TGTGCCAGCAGCCCCGTGGTAGCGGGGGGAAATGAGCAGTTCTTC. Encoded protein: CASSPVVAGGNEQFF. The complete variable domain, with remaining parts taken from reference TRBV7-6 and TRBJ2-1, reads GAGVSQSPRYKVTKRGQDVALRCDPISGHVSLYWYRQALGQGPEFLTYFNYEAQQDKSGLPNDRFSAERPEGSISTLTIQRTEQRDSAMYRCASSPVVAGGNEQFFGPGTRLTVL.

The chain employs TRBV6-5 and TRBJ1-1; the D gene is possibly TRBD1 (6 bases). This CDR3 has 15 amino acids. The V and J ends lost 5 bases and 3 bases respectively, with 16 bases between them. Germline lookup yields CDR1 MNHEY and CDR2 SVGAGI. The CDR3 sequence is CASSGTGGGYTEAFF. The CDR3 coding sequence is TGTGCCAGCAGTGGAACGGGCGGGGGCTACACTGAAGCTTTCTTT.

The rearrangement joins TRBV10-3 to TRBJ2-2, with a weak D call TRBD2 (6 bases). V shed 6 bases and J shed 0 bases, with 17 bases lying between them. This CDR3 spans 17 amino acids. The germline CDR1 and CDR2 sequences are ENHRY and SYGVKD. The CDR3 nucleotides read TGTGCCATCAGCTTTTCAGCGGGTGGATCGAACACCGGGGAGCTGTTTTTT. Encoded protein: CAISFSAGGSNTGELFF.

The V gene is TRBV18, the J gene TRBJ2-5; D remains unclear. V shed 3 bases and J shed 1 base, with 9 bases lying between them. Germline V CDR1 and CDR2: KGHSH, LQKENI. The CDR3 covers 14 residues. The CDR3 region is CASSPPAAQETQYF. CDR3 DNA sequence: TGTGCCAGCTCACCCCCCGCGGCCCAAGAGACCCAGTACTTC.

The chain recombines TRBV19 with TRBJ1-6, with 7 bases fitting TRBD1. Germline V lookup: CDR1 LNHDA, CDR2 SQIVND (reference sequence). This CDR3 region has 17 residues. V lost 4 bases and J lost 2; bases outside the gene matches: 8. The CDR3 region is CASSRAGGRPYNSPLHF. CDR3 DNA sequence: TGTGCCAGTAGTAGAGCAGGGGGGCGCCCCTATAATTCACCCCTCCACTTT.

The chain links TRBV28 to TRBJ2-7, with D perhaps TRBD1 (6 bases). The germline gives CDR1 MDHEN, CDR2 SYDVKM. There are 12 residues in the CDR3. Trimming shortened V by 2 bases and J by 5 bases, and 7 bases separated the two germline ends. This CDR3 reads CASSLRTDEQYF. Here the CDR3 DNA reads TGTGCCAGCAGTTTAAGGACAGACGAGCAGTACTTC.

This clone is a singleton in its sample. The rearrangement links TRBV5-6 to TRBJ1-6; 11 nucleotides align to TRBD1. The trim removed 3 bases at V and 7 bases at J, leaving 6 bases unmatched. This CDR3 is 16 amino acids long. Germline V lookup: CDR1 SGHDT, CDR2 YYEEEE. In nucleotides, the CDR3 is TGTGCCAGCAGCTCTGGACAGGGGGCGAGAAATTCACCCCTCCACTTT. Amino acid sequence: CASSSGQGARNSPLHF. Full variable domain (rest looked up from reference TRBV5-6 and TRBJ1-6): DAGVTQSPTHLIKTRGQQVTLRCSPKSGHDTVSWYQQALGQGPQFIFQYYEEEERQRGNFPDRFSGHQFPNYSSELNVNALLLGDSALYLCASSSGQGARNSPLHFGNGTRLTVT.

CDR3 in DNA: TGTGCCAGCAGCTTAGTCCCCGGTGGCACAGATACGCAGTATTTT. Translated: CASSLVPGGTDTQYF. This sequence joins TRBV7-3 and TRBJ2-3; D unresolved. This CDR3 spans 15 amino acids. Germline V lookup: CDR1 SGHTA, CDR2 FQGTGA. Trimming took off 2 bases at V and 1 base at J, with 10 bases between the two ends. The variable domain in full, with the rest retrieved from reference TRBV7-3 and TRBJ2-3, is GAGVSQTPSNKVTEKGKYVELRCDPISGHTALYWYRQSLGQGPEFLIYFQGTGAADDSGLPNDRFFAVRPEGSVSTLKIQRTERGDSAVYLCASSLVPGGTDTQYFGPGTRLTVL.

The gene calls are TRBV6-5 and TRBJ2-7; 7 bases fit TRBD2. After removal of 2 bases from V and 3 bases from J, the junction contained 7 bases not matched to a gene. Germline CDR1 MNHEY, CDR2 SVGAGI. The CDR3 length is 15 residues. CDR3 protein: CASSYAQRGGYEQYF. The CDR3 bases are TGTGCCAGCAGTTACGCCCAGCGGGGAGGCTACGAGCAGTACTTC.

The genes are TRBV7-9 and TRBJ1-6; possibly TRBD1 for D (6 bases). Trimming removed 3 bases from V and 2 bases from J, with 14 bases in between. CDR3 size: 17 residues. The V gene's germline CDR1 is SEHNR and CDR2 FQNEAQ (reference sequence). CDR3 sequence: CASSFDRTFPYNSPLHF. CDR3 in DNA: TGTGCCAGCAGCTTCGACAGGACCTTTCCCTATAATTCACCCCTCCACTTT.

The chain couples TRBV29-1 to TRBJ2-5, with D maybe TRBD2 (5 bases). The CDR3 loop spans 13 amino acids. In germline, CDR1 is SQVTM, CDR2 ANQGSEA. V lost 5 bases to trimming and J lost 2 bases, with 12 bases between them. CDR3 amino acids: CSVIFRGQETQYF. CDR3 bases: TGCAGCGTTATTTTCCGGGGACAAGAGACCCAGTACTTC. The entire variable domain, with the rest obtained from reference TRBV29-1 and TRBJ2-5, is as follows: SAVISQKPSRDICQRGTSLTIQCQVDSQVTMMFWYRQQPGQSLTLIATANQGSEATYESGFVIDKFPISRPNLTFSTLTVSNMSPEDSSIYLCSVIFRGQETQYFGPGTRLLVL.

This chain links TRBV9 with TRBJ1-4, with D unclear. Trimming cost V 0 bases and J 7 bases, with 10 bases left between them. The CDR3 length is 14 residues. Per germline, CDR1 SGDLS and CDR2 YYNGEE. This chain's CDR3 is CASSVGPFAEKLFF. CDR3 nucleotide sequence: TGTGCCAGCAGCGTAGGGCCCTTCGCTGAAAAACTGTTTTTT.

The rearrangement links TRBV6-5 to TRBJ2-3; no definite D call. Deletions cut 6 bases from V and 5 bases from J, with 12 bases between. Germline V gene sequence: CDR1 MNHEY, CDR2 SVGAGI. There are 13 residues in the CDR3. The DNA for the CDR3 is TGTGCCAGCAGCTTAACTGCTGGAGATACGCAGTATTTT. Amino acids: CASSLTAGDTQYF.

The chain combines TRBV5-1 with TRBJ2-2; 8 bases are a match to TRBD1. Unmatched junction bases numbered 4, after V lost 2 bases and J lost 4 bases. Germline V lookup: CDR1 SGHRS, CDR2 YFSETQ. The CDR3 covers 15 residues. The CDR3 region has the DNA TGCGCCAGCAGCTTCGGTACAGGGGGCACCGGGGAGCTGTTTTTT. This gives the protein CASSFGTGGTGELFF.

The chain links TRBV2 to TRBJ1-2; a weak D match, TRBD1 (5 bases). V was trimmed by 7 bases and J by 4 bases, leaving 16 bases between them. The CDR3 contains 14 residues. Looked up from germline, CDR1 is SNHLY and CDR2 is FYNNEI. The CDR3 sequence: CASNGQYDLYGYTF. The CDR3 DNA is TGTGCCAGCAACGGACAATACGATCTCTATGGCTACACCTTC.

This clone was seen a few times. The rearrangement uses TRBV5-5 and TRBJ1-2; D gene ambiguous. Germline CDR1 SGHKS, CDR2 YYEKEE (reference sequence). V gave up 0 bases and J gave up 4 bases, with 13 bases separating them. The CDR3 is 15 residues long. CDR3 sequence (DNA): TGTGCCAGCAGCTTGGCCCCGCAGGTACTCTATGGCTACACCTTC. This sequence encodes CASSLAPQVLYGYTF.

The CDR3 sequence: CASTGDGGNYNEQFF. The CDR3 bases are TGTGCCAGCACGGGAGACGGGGGGAACTACAATGAGCAGTTCTTC. The J gene is TRBJ2-1, the V gene TRBV2; 7 bases are a match to TRBD2. This CDR3 contains 15 residues. The germline V gene has CDR1 SNHLY and CDR2 FYNNEI. The V and J ends lost 7 bases and 3 bases, in that order; junction bases with no gene match: 9. The whole variable domain, filled in from reference TRBV2 and TRBJ2-1, reads EPEVTQTPSHQVTQMGQEVILRCVPISNHLYFYWYRQILGQKVEFLVSFYNNEISEKSEIFDDQFSVERPDGSNFTLKIRSTKLEDSAMYFCASTGDGGNYNEQFFGPGTRLTVL.

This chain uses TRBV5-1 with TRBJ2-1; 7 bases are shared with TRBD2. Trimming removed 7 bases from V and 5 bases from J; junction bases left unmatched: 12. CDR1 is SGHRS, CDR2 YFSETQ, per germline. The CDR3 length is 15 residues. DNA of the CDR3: TGCGCCAGCGGGAAGCGACTAGCACCCCACAATGAGCAGTTCTTC. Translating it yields CASGKRLAPHNEQFF.

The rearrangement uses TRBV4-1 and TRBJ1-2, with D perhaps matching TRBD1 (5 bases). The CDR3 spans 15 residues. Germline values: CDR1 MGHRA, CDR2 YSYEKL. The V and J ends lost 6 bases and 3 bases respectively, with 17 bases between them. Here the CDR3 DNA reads TGCGCCAGCAGAATAGACAGCGCAGGTTACTATGGCTACACCTTC. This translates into CASRIDSAGYYGYTF.

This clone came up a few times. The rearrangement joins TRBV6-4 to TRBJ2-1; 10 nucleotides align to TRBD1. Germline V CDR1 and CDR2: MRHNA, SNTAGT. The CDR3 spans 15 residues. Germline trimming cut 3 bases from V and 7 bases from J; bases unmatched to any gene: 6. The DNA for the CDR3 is TGTGCCAGCAGTGAGTCAAGGACAGGGGGAAATGAGCAGTTCTTC. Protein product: CASSESRTGGNEQFF.

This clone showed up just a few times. The CDR3 loop reads CASSQWAGTTNTEAFF. In DNA form, the CDR3 reads TGCGCCAGCAGCCAATGGGCTGGGACAACGAACACTGAAGCTTTCTTT. V usage is TRBV4-1 and J usage is TRBJ1-1; a possible D gene is TRBD1 (6 bases). This CDR3 is built from 16 residues. The V and J ends lost 2 bases and 1 base respectively, with 14 bases between them. Germline CDR1 MGHRA, CDR2 YSYEKL.

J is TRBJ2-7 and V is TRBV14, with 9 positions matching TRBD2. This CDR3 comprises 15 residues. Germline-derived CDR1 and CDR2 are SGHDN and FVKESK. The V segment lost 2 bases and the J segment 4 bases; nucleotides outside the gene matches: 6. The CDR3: CASSQNSGGSYEQYF. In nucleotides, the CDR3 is TGTGCCAGCAGCCAAAATAGCGGGGGTAGTTACGAGCAGTACTTC.

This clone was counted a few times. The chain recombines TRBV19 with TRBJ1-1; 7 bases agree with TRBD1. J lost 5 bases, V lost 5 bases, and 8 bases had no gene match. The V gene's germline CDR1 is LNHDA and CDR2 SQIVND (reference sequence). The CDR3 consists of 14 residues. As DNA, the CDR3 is TGTGCCAGTAGTGTACAGGGGCGAGGTACTGAAGCTTTCTTT. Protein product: CASSVQGRGTEAFF.

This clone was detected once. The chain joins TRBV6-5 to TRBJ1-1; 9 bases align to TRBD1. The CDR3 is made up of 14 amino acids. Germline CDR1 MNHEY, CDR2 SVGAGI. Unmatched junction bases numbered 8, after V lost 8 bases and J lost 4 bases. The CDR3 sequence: CASGRGQGITEAFF. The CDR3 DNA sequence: TGTGCCAGCGGCCGGGGACAGGGTATCACTGAAGCTTTCTTT.

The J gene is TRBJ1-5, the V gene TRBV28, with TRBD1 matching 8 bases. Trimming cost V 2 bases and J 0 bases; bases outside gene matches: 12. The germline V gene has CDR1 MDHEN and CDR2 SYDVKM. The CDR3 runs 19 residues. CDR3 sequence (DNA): TGTGCCAGCAGTTTACGGACAGGGAAATCAGCTCGTAGCAATCAGCCCCAGCATTTT. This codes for CASSLRTGKSARSNQPQHF.

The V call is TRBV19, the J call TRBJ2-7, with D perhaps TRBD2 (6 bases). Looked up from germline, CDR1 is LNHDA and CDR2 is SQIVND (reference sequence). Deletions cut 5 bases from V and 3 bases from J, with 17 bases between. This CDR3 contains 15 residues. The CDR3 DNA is TGTGCCAGTAGTCCCCTCGGGGGAGGTATCTACGAGCAGTACTTC. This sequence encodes CASSPLGGGIYEQYF.

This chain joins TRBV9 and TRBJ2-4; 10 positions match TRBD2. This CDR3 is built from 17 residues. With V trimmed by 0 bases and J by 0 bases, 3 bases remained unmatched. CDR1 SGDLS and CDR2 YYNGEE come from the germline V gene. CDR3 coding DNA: TGTGCCAGCAGCGTAGAAAAGCGGGGGGGAGCCAAAAACATTCAGTACTTC. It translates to CASSVEKRGGAKNIQYF.

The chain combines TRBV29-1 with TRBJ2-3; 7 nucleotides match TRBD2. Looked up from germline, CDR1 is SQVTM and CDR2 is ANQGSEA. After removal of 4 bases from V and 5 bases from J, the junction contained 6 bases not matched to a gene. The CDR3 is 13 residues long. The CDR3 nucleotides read TGCAGCGTTGGGGACTACCTCATAGATACGCAGTATTTT. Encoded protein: CSVGDYLIDTQYF.